This is a list of T cell receptor beta chains from one sample in a study of T cells after yellow fever vaccination. TCRdb reprocessed the 5' RACE reads with MiXCR, giving one entry per CDR3 protein. The sample shows about 350,000 distinct CDR3 sequences, about 7.8% of them seen only once. This specimen was PBMCs, taken 35 to 50 days after the first yellow fever vaccination. All receptors come from a man younger than 30 who received the YFV17D yellow fever vaccine. CDR3s include the opening cysteine and the closing phenylalanine or tryptophan.

CASSFIRHGQGAADTQYF	TRBJ2-3	TRBV11-1
CASSLSGGRGSYEQYF	TRBJ2-7	TRBV7-6
CSARGGNSGANVLTF	TRBJ2-6	TRBV20-1
CASSLGRGGDQETQYF	TRBJ2-5	TRBV13
CASGPGTANLGTQYF	TRBJ2-3	TRBV12-5
CASSPHQGLLSGANVLTF	TRBJ2-6	TRBV11-1
CASSLLAAQETQYF	TRBJ2-5	TRBV7-6
CATSRASWDKNIQYF	TRBJ2-4	TRBV15
CASCLGGGVNEQFF	TRBJ2-1	TRBV7-2
CASSIDQTGEQYF	TRBJ2-7	TRBV5-1
CASSFSSGAFTDTQYF	TRBJ2-3	TRBV6-5
CASSLDLKMGGLAKNIQYF	TRBJ2-4	TRBV11-2
CSARERRGRTDTQYF	TRBJ2-3	TRBV20-1
CSARHQAHNTGELFF	TRBJ2-2	TRBV20-1
CASGHSSYNSPLHF	TRBJ1-6	TRBV10-3
CASSLYQGGSYEQYF	TRBJ2-7	TRBV7-3
CASSVSLEDTQYF	TRBJ2-3	TRBV6-4
CSARDPQGAGTEAFF	TRBJ1-1	TRBV20-1
CASSIIQQTGELFF	TRBJ2-2	TRBV19
CASSWTAEAFF	TRBJ1-1	TRBV12-3/TRBV12-4
CASSLGLAESYEQYF	TRBJ2-7	TRBV5-5
CASSFDRGLEKLFF	TRBJ1-4	TRBV7-9
CASSLEMGYGYTF	TRBJ1-2	TRBV5-5
CAIMGEGDTQYF	TRBJ2-3	TRBV10-3